One sample yielded the 14 T cell receptor beta chains listed below, sequenced in a study of T cell responses to AZD1222 COVID-19 vaccine. Some clones are missing from TCRdb's copy, which holds only in-frame ones; the method was immunoSEQ multiplex PCR. The profile shows approximately 160,000 clones, 88% of them singletons. The source material was peripheral blood, sampled on day 0 of AZD1222 vaccination. Every receptor here comes from an adult in good health.

This chain links TRBV6-5 with TRBJ2-2; D perhaps matches TRBD2 (6 bases). The CDR3 covers 15 residues. The ends were cut back, 2 bases at V and 2 bases at J, with 9 bases in the middle. The germline CDR1 and CDR2 sequences are MNHEY and SVGAGI. As DNA, the CDR3 is TGTGCCAGCAGTTACACGGGAGCTAACACCGGGGAGCTGTTTTTT. Translation gives CASSYTGANTGELFF.

The chain joins TRBV5-1 to TRBJ2-5, with 9 nucleotides matching TRBD1. The germline V gene encodes CDR1 SGHRS and CDR2 YFSETQ. This CDR3 is built from 14 residues. V shed 2 bases and J 5 bases; nucleotides not matched to a gene: 4. CDR3 sequence: CASSFTGGLETQYF. The DNA of the CDR3 is TGCGCCAGCAGCTTTACAGGGGGCTTGGAGACCCAGTACTTC.

V is TRBV24-1 and J is TRBJ2-5, with 9 bases identical to TRBD2. Germline V CDR1 and CDR2: KGHDR, SFDVKD. CDR3 length: 15 residues. The J segment lost 5 bases and the V segment lost 9 bases, leaving 12 bases of the junction unmatched. CDR3 amino acids: CATASGTSHRETQYF. The CDR3 nucleotides are TGTGCCACCGCATCAGGGACTAGCCACCGGGAGACCCAGTACTTC.

The chain combines TRBV24-1 with TRBJ2-7, with 8 bases identical to TRBD1. J was trimmed by 5 bases and V by 5 bases; bases with no gene match: 16. CDR3 length: 17 residues. In germline, CDR1 is KGHDR, CDR2 SFDVKD. DNA for the CDR3: TGTGCCACCAGTGTCGGTACCGGACAGGGTTCGTCCCACGAGCAGTACTTC. It codes for CATSVGTGQGSSHEQYF.

J is TRBJ1-1 and V is TRBV6-1; no clear D gene. The V gene's germline CDR1 is MNHNS and CDR2 SASEGT. This CDR3 spans 14 amino acids. Trimming took off 2 bases at V and 4 bases at J, with 11 bases between the two ends. The CDR3 nucleotides read TGTGCCAGCAGTGAATCTCGTCTGGGCACTGAAGCTTTCTTT. Encoded protein: CASSESRLGTEAFF.

The CDR3 sequence: CASSLGKVNEQFF. The CDR3 DNA reads TGTGCCAGCAGCTTAGGCAAGGTCAATGAGCAGTTCTTC. The chain recombines TRBV13 with TRBJ2-1; no definite D call. CDR1 and CDR2 (germline): PRHDT, FYEKMQ (reference sequence). The CDR3 consists of 13 residues. The germline V and J ends were trimmed by 0 bases and 6 bases, with 6 bases remaining between them.

This chain uses TRBV15 with TRBJ1-2; D unclear. Trimming pared 2 bases from V and 4 bases from J, leaving 8 bases between. The CDR3 is 13 residues long. Germline CDR1 is LNHNV and CDR2 is YYDKDF (reference sequence). CDR3 sequence (DNA): TGTGCCACCAGCAGAAGGCAGCTCTATGGCTACACCTTC. It is translated as CATSRRQLYGYTF.

The chain recombines TRBV5-1 with TRBJ2-7, with unresolved D. The CDR3 spans 13 residues. The germline V and J ends were trimmed by 4 bases and 3 bases, with 11 bases remaining between them. Looked up from germline, CDR1 is SGHRS and CDR2 is YFSETQ. The CDR3 nucleotides are TGCGCCAGCAGCGTGTCAGCGAGCTACGAGCAGTACTTC. It codes for CASSVSASYEQYF.

This clone is a singleton in its sample. The J gene is TRBJ1-5, the V gene TRBV4-1; D unclear. Per the germline V gene, CDR1 is MGHRA and CDR2 is YSYEKL. V lost 0 bases and J lost 0, with 9 bases in between. The CDR3 totals 16 residues. The CDR3 loop reads CASSQDPQISNQPQHF. As DNA, the CDR3 is TGCGCCAGCAGCCAAGATCCACAAATTAGCAATCAGCCCCAGCATTTT.

DNA of the CDR3: TGTGCCTGGGGGACAGATGGCTACACCTTC. This sequence encodes CAWGTDGYTF. The rearrangement links TRBV30 to TRBJ1-2; 7 nucleotides agree with TRBD1. J was trimmed by 6 bases and V by 5 bases; bases with no gene match: 0. CDR3 length: 10 amino acids. Germline-derived CDR1 and CDR2 are GTSNPN and SVGIG (reference sequence).

This rearrangement joins TRBV19 to TRBJ2-7, with 9 bases matching TRBD2. This CDR3 is built from 15 residues. Germline CDR1 is LNHDA and CDR2 is SQIVND (reference sequence). V shed 1 base and J 2 bases; nucleotides not matched to a gene: 3. In nucleotides, the CDR3 is TGTGCCAGTAGTATAGGGACTAGCGCGGCCTACGAGCAGTACTTC. Amino acids: CASSIGTSAAYEQYF.

The V call is TRBV3-1 (or the pseudogene TRBV3-2), the J call TRBJ1-1; TRBD1 matches 9 bases. Trimming at V came to 1 base and at J to 4 bases, leaving 16 bases not matched to a gene. CDR1 and CDR2 (germline): LGHDT, YNNKEL (reference sequence). This CDR3 comprises 19 residues. For the CDR3, the DNA is TGTGCCAGCAGCCAAGTCCTAAGTCCCGGGACAGGGATGGGCACTGAAGCTTTCTTT. It translates to CASSQVLSPGTGMGTEAFF.

The CDR3 nucleotides are TGTGCCAGCAGTTCACGGACAGGGCTAAATCCCCTCCACTTT. It translates to CASSSRTGLNPLHF. The genes are TRBV7-2 and TRBJ1-6; 8 bases match TRBD1. Looked up from germline, CDR1 is SGHTA and CDR2 is FQGNSA. Germline trimming cut 6 bases from V and 13 bases from J; bases unmatched to any gene: 11. The CDR3 is 14 residues long.

The gene calls are TRBV21-1 and TRBJ2-6; the table assigns TRBD1, which was not confirmed against the DNA. TRBV21-1 corresponds to a pseudogene. The CDR3 runs to 17 residues. CDR3 DNA sequence: TGTGCCAGCAGCAAACTTGACAGCCTTTTCGGGGCCAACGTCCTGACTTTC. Its translation is CASSKLDSLFGANVLTF.